The 18 T cell receptor beta chains below come from one sample, sequenced in a study of tumor and adjacent non-tumor tissue in lung cancer. RNA was extracted from bulk tissue without any cell sorting. Distant lung tissue was collected more than 3 cm away from the tumor edge. The library came from three nested PCR rounds adapted from ARM-PCR protocols. TCRdb redid the calling of the multiplex PCR reads with MiXCR, one entry per CDR3 protein. The sample lists 50,000 to 70,000 distinct CDR3 sequences, about 56% seen once, with roughly 35% in the top ten. The sequenced material came from distant non-tumor lung tissue. The receptors were sampled from a man in his 70s with non-small cell lung cancer.

This chain links TRBV7-2 with TRBJ1-1; the match to TRBD1 covers 7 bases. CDR1 is SGHTA, CDR2 FQGNSA, per germline. J lost 5 bases, V lost 5 bases, and 20 bases had no gene match. The CDR3 is made up of 18 amino acids. The CDR3 nucleotides read TGTGCCAGCAGCCGAAGACAGGGCGTTACCTTGCGGTATACTGAAGCTTTCTTT. Translated: CASSRRQGVTLRYTEAFF. Complete variable domain (other parts from reference TRBV7-2 and TRBJ1-1): GAGVSQSPSNKVTEKGKDVELRCDPISGHTALYWYRQSLGQGLEFLIYFQGNSAPDKSGLPSDRFSAERTGGSVSTLTIQRTQQEDSAVYLCASSRRQGVTLRYTEAFFGQGTRLTVV.

Written as DNA, the CDR3 is TGCAGCGTTGTTTGGTGGGCCTCCTACGAGCAGTACTTC. It is translated as CSVVWWASYEQYF. The chain has TRBV29-1 and TRBJ2-7, with D hard to call. CDR1 and CDR2 from the germline V gene are SQVTM and ANQGSEA. Deletions cut 4 bases from V and 0 bases from J, with 10 bases between. The CDR3 covers 13 residues.

Turning to this clonotype: The junction departs from germline at one end; a sequencing error may be responsible. J is TRBJ1-6 and V is TRBV5-1; D is uncertain. This CDR3 has 15 residues. Germline assignment: CDR1 SGHRS and CDR2 YFSETQ. The CDR3 is CASSLSGRANSPFHF. The CDR3 DNA is TGCGCCAGCAGCTTGTCGGGGAGGGCAAATTCACCCTTCCACTTT.

As regards this clonotype: Possible read error: a much larger clone is one base away. The chain carries TRBV12-3 or TRBV12-4 and TRBJ2-2; D is undetermined. Trimming stripped 6 bases from V and 0 bases from J, with 14 bases between. The CDR3 has 16 amino acids. The CDR3 coding sequence is TGTGCCAGCAGCCAAAGGTCCGGCCCGAACACCGGGGAGCTGTTTTTT. Protein: CASSQRSGPNTGELFF.

This chain connects TRBV7-8 to TRBJ2-1, with a tentative D call TRBD1 (5 bases). V was trimmed by 11 bases and J by 5 bases, leaving 25 bases between them. CDR1 SGHVS and CDR2 FQNEAQ come from the germline V gene. This CDR3 contains 16 residues. Here the CDR3 DNA reads TGTGCCGGCAACTTAGAAGGCAGGGCCAACCACAATGAGCAGTTCTTC. Translating gives CAGNLEGRANHNEQFF.

This clonotype was recorded only once. This chain uses TRBV11-2 with TRBJ2-7, with D possibly matching TRBD2 (6 bases). V lost 1 base, J lost 4 bases, and 14 bases lay in between. CDR1 and CDR2 (germline): SGHAT, FQNNGV. The CDR3 covers 15 residues. CDR3 bases: TGTGCCAGCAGCTTAGTCGCCGGGACTCGTTACGAGCAGTACTTC. This gives the protein CASSLVAGTRYEQYF.

In its sample, this clonotype was seen once. A read error is possible here, since a much larger clone lies one base away. The CDR3 region has the DNA TGTGCCAGCAATGCCCGGGACAGGAGCTCCTACGAGCAGTACTTC. Translated: CASNARDRSSYEQYF. The rearrangement links TRBV12-3 or TRBV12-4 to TRBJ2-7; 8 nucleotides match TRBD1. V was clipped by 7 bases and J by 0 bases; unmatched bases: 8. The CDR3 is made up of 15 amino acids.

V gene TRBV27 combines with J gene TRBJ2-5; D gene ambiguous. The V gene lost 7 bases and the J gene lost 4 bases, with 16 bases spanning the gap. In germline, CDR1 is MNHEY, CDR2 SMNVEV (reference sequence). The CDR3 contains 14 residues. The DNA for the CDR3 is TGTGCCAGCACTTTCTCTGCGGCCAGAGAGACCCAGTACTTC. It translates to CASTFSAARETQYF.

On this clonotype itself: Compared with germline, one end of the junction differs, possibly owing to a read error. This chain links TRBV11-2 with TRBJ2-2, with D perhaps TRBD1 or TRBD2 (7 bases each). Germline-derived CDR1 and CDR2 are SGHAT and FQNNGV. The CDR3 runs 13 residues. Here the CDR3 reads CDSSPQGTGGLFF. CDR3 DNA sequence: TGTGACAGCAGTCCACAGGGGACCGGGGGGTTGTTTTTT.

A word on this clonotype: No conserved phenylalanine or tryptophan ends this CDR3, so it is likely a read error. This CDR3 is CAISRYEDRASYEQYL. Written as DNA, the CDR3 is TGTGCCATCTCCCGATACGAGGACAGGGCATCCTACGAGCAGTACTTA. The chain recombines TRBV11-2 with TRBJ2-7; 8 bases are shared with TRBD1. Per germline, CDR1 SGHAT and CDR2 FQNNGV. With 10 bases clipped from V and 1 base from J, the junction kept 15 bases outside the gene matches. The CDR3 sequence is 16 residues long.

This clonotype was picked up one time. A junction boundary mismatches the germline segment, possibly from a read error. V is TRBV6-1 and J is TRBJ2-2; D gene ambiguous. Germline V gene sequence: CDR1 MNHNS, CDR2 SASEGT. This CDR3 region has 15 residues. The CDR3 sequence is CTSSERPGPTGELFF. The CDR3 DNA follows: TGTACCAGCAGTGAACGGCCAGGACCCACCGGGGAGCTGTTTTTT.

Turning to this clonotype: An end of the junction differs from the germline gene, which may be a read error. The chain uses TRBV20-1 and TRBJ2-5, with D maybe TRBD2 (5 bases). Germline CDR1 reads DFQATT; CDR2 reads SNEGSKA (reference sequence). This CDR3 spans 15 amino acids. CDR3 sequence: CRARERQRSWKTQYF. In DNA, the CDR3 is TGCCGTGCTAGAGAAAGGCAGCGGTCATGGAAGACCCAGTACTTC.

V usage is TRBV11-3 and J usage is TRBJ2-1, with 10 bases matching TRBD2. Germline V gene lookup returns CDR1 SGHNT and CDR2 YENEEA. CDR3 length: 15 amino acids. DNA of the CDR3: TGTGGCAACAGCCTTCTAGCGGGAGTTAACAATGAGCAGTTCTTC. Protein product: CGNSLLAGVNNEQFF.

The chain joins TRBV10-2 to TRBJ2-7; 7 bases line up with TRBD1. Unmatched junction bases numbered 14, after V lost 10 bases and J lost 5 bases. The germline gives CDR1 WSHSY, CDR2 SAAADI. The CDR3 is 14 amino acids. The CDR3 loop reads CATNWIGGFHEQYF. CDR3 in DNA: TGCGCCACAAACTGGATAGGGGGCTTCCACGAGCAGTACTTC.

The J gene is TRBJ2-5, the V gene TRBV28; D might be TRBD2 (5 bases). Germline V gene lookup returns CDR1 MDHEN and CDR2 SYDVKM. Trimming cost V 4 bases and J 5 bases, with 17 bases left between them. The CDR3 runs 15 residues. CDR3 DNA: TGTGCCAGCAGTTCCCCTTCCCGTTCGGGGGAGACCCAGTACTTC. Protein sequence: CASSSPSRSGETQYF.

On this clonotype: One junction end disagrees with the germline gene, perhaps due to a read error. V usage is TRBV12-3 or TRBV12-4 and J usage is TRBJ2-5, with 8 bases identical to TRBD1. The CDR3 has 13 residues. The chain's CDR3 is CASSPTDRETQYF. CDR3 nucleotides: TGTGCCAGCAGTCCGACGGACAGGGAGACCCAATACTTC.

On this clonotype: The junction does not match germline at one end; this may be a read error. This chain connects TRBV11-2 to TRBJ2-1; D gene uncertain. CDR1 is SGHAT, CDR2 FQNNGV, per germline. The CDR3 runs 13 residues. The CDR3 DNA sequence: TGTGTCAGCAGCTTAGATTCCCTCAATGAGCAGTTCTTT. Translating it yields CVSSLDSLNEQFF.

In its sample, this clonotype was seen many times. V usage is TRBV5-6 and J usage is TRBJ2-7; 7 bases match TRBD1. The CDR3 totals 14 residues. Germline values: CDR1 SGHDT, CDR2 YYEEEE. Trimming took 7 bases from V and 4 from J; bases not matched to a gene: 11. CDR3: CASGMTGSSYEQYF. The CDR3 bases are TGTGCCAGCGGCATGACAGGGTCGAGTTACGAGCAGTACTTC.